This record looks at one T cell receptor beta chain sequence and its context. The sample comes from a study of blood T cell repertoires in COVID-19. V dropped 0 bases and J dropped 3 bases, with 8 bases sitting between them. The V gene's germline CDR1 is SGHTA and CDR2 FQGTGA. This CDR3 is built from 14 residues. Measured with immunoSEQ multiplex PCR; TCRdb has only the in-frame clones, and not every one. The sample has fewer than 400,000 clones; around nine tenths are singletons. The rearrangement uses TRBV7-3 and TRBJ1-1; the D gene is possibly TRBD1 (5 bases). Sequencing was carried out using PBMCs or T cells enriched from blood (not recorded which). The origin of this receptor is a woman aged 45-59 years who had recovered from COVID-19. The CDR3 DNA reads as TGTGCCAGCAGCTTAACGGGCAGGGACACTGAAGCTTTCTTT. Translated: CASSLTGRDTEAFF.